This section outlines one T cell receptor (beta chain) sequence together with its context. Combining a sample-barcoded 5' primer with a J-beta primer mix, a second PCR ran for 7 to 11 cycles. TCRdb re-called the 5' RACE reads with MiXCR, one entry per CDR3 protein. This sample carries hundreds of thousands of distinct CDR3 sequences, roughly 46% of them seen once, and the ten largest clones take about a sixth. The data were taken from a study of blood T cells in healthy people across ages. The CDR3 is 14 residues long. The donors, healthy Caucasians from Russia, were aged about 6 to 95. The V gene is TRBV12-3 or TRBV12-4, the J gene TRBJ2-5; 10 positions agree with TRBD2. The tail of the sequence fits TRBJ2-7 better, so the J call may be wrong. This clonotype was obtained from a man of 80 years or more in good health. Sequencing was carried out using blood. CDR3 in DNA: TGTGCCAGCAGTTCTAGCGGGGGAGCCCACGAGCAGTACTTC. This sequence encodes CASSSSGGAHEQYF.